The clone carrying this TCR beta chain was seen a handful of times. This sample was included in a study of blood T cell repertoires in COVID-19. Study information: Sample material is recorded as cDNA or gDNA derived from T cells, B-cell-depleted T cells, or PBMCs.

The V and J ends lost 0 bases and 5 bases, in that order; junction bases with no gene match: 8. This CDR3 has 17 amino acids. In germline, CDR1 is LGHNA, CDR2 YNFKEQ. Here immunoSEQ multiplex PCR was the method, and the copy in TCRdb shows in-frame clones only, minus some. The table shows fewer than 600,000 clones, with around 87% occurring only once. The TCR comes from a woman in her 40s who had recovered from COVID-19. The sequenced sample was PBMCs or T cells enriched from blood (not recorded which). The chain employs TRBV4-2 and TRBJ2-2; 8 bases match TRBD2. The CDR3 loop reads CASSQESGSKDTGELFF. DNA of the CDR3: TGTGCCAGCAGCCAAGAGAGCGGGAGTAAGGATACCGGGGAGCTGTTTTTT.